This T cell receptor (beta chain) was found in a study of CD8+CD57+ T cells in acquired aplastic anemia. Study-level information: Mean yield of DNA from sorted CD4+ and CD8+ cells was 3 to 3.5 ug. General study points: Between patients and controls, 25 to 30 CD8+ CDR3 sequences were found in common.

Per germline, CDR1 SGDLS and CDR2 YYNGEE. V was pared by 4 bases and J by 7 bases, with 7 bases between. The CDR3 consists of 11 residues. As to this clonotype: Its antigen is undetermined.

Patients chosen for sequencing had CD8+CD57+ cells that had expanded, as shown by flow cytometry. Every patient had severe acquired aplastic anemia. At blood sampling, none of the patients had yet received therapy. The template used for profiling TCR beta VDJ and CDR3 was genomic DNA. TCRdb itself ran the reads through MiXCR, one entry per CDR3 protein. The repertoire includes 120,000 or so distinct CDR3 sequences, almost 40% of them detected once, and under 3% sits in the top ten. This chain connects TRBV9 to TRBJ2-3; possibly TRBD2 for D (5 bases). The sequence was collected from a human donor with aplastic anemia. Material: sorted CD4+, CD8+, or CD8+CD57+ T cells (not recorded which) from PBMCs. As DNA, the CDR3 is TGTGCCAGCAGCCCGGGATATACGCAGTATTTT. It is translated as CASSPGYTQYF.